Sequencing of this TCR beta chain was carried out in a study of Ad26.COV2.S vaccination and SARS-CoV-2 variants. The study's findings and limits: From the TCR breadth and depth analyses, total T cell responses may have been underestimated. Vaccine and placebo recipients had comparable breadth of non-spike TCRs. Reportedly, spike-specific CD8+ and CD4+ T cell responses achieved substantial breadth once vaccination had taken place. Vaccine recipients surpassed placebo recipients in spike-specific TCR breadth.

Assay: immunoSEQ multiplex PCR; the TCRdb copy retains only in-frame clones and omits some. Of around 100,000 clones in the sample, about three quarters are singletons; the top ten hold around 15%. The germline CDR1 and CDR2 sequences are MDHEN and SYDVKM. The CDR3 consists of 18 residues. The junction had 16 bases not matched to a gene; V was cut back by 5 bases and J by 6 bases. This clone was counted a single time. The antigen is undetermined. The chain recombines TRBV28 with TRBJ2-3, with TRBD1 identical over 11 bases. The clonotype originates from a human donor who had recovered from COVID-19. Sample: peripheral blood, taken after recovery from COVID-19. Here the CDR3 DNA reads TGTGCCAGCAGTCCCCCAGGGGGGACAGGGGGACCCATCGATACGCAGTATTTT. It codes for CASSPPGGTGGPIDTQYF.